This T cell receptor beta chain stems from a study of blood T cell repertoires in COVID-19. Turning to the study itself: Sites in the United States, Italy and Spain provided acute and convalescent COVID-19 samples. The analysed material was cDNA or gDNA that came from T cells, B-cell-depleted T cells, or PBMCs.

Original processing notes: It was from reference gene primer amplification that nucleated cell counts were estimated. This table comes from immunoSEQ multiplex PCR, and its TCRdb copy is limited to in-frame clones, with some not included. Clonal size and the V and J genes are those of that table, whereas D and trimming came from the DNA. The profile shows over 100,000 clones, 87% of them singletons. Followed over time, Seattle patients had been enrolled while infection was active. J was trimmed by 7 bases and V by 5 bases; bases with no gene match: 3. Germline lookup yields CDR1 MNHEY and CDR2 SVGEGT. The CDR3 consists of 13 residues.

The chain carries TRBV6-2 or TRBV6-3 and TRBJ1-4, with 8 bases that match TRBD1. The sequence was obtained from a woman aged 45-65 years with COVID-19, enrolled during active disease. The sequenced material came from peripheral blood. CDR3 residues: CASSAGTGEKLFF. CDR3 in DNA: TGTGCCAGCAGTGCCGGGACAGGTGAAAAACTGTTTTTT.